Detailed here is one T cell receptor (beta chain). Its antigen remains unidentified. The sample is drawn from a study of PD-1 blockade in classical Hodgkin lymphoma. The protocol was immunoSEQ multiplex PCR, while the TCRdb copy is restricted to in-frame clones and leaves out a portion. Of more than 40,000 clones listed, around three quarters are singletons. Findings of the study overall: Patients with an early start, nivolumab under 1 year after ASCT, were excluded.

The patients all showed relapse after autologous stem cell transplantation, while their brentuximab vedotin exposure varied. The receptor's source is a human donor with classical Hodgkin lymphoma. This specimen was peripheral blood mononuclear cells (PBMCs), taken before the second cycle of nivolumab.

The CDR3: CASSPGLPYDEQYF. DNA of the CDR3: TGCGCCAGCAGCCCGGGACTTCCGTACGACGAGCAGTACTTC. V usage is TRBV4-1 and J usage is TRBJ2-7; possible D gene TRBD2, 6 bases. This CDR3 comprises 14 residues. Per germline, CDR1 MGHRA and CDR2 YSYEKL. The V end was cut by 4 bases, the J end by 5 bases, with 15 bases between.